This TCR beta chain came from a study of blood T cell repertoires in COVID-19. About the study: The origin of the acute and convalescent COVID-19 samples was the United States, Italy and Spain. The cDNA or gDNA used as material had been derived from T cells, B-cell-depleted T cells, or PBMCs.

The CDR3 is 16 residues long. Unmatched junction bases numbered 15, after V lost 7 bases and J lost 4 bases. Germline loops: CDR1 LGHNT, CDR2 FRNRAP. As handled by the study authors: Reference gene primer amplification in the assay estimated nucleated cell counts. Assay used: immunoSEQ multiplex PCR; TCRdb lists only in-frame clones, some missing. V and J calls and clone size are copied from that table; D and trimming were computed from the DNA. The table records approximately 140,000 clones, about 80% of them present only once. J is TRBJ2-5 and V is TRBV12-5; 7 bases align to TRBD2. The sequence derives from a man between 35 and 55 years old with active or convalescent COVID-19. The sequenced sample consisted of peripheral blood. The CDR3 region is CASALLAGSARETQYF. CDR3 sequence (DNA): TGTGCTAGTGCCCTATTAGCGGGCTCCGCTCGAGAGACCCAGTACTTC.